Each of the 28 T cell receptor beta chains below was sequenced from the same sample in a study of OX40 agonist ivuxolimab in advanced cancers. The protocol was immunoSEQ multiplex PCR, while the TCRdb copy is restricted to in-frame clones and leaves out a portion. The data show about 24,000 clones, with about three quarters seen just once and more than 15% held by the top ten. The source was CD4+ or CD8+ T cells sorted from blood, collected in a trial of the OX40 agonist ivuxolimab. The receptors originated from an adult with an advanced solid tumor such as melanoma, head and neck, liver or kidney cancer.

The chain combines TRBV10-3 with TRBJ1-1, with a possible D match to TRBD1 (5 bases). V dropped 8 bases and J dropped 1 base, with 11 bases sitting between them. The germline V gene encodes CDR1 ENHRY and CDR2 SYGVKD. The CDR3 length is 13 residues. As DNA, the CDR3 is TGTGCCATCCAGACAGCCCCGAACACTGAAGCTTTCTTT. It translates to CAIQTAPNTEAFF.

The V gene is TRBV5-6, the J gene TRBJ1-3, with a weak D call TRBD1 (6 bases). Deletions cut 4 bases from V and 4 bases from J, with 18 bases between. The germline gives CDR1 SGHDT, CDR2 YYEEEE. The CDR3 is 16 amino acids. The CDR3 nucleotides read TGTGCCAGCAGCGAACATGCAAGGGGACACGGAAACACCATATATTTT. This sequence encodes CASSEHARGHGNTIYF.

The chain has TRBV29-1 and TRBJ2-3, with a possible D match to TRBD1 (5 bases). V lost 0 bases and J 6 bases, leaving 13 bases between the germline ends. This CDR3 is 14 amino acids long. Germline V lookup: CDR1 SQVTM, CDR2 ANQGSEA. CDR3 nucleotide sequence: TGCAGCGTTGAAGATAGGGGTCCCGGGGATACGCAGTATTTT. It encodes CSVEDRGPGDTQYF.

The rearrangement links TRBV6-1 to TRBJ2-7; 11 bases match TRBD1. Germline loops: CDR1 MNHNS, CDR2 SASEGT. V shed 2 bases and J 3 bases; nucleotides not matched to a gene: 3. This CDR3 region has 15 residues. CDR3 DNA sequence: TGTGCCAGCAGTGAAACCGGGACAGGGGGCTACGAGCAGTACTTC. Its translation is CASSETGTGGYEQYF.

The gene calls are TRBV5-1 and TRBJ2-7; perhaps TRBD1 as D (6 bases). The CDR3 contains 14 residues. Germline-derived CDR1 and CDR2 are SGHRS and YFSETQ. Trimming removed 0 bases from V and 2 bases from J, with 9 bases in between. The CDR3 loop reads CASSLAGTTYEQYF. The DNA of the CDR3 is TGCGCCAGCAGCTTGGCCGGGACAACCTACGAGCAGTACTTC.

CDR3 nucleotide sequence: TGTGCCAGCAGCTTACAGGGTAGGGGCACAGATACGCAGTATTTT. This translates into CASSLQGRGTDTQYF. The rearrangement links TRBV11-2 to TRBJ2-3, with D perhaps TRBD1 (5 bases). The CDR3 consists of 15 residues. Germline V gene data show CDR1 as SGHAT and CDR2 as FQNNGV. The germline V and J ends were trimmed by 2 bases and 1 base, with 10 bases remaining between them.

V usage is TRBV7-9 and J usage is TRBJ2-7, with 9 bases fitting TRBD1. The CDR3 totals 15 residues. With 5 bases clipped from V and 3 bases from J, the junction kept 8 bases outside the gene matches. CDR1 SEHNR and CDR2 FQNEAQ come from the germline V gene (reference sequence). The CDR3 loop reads CASSPRTGADYEQYF. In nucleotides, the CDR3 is TGTGCCAGCAGCCCTCGGACAGGGGCAGACTACGAGCAGTACTTC.

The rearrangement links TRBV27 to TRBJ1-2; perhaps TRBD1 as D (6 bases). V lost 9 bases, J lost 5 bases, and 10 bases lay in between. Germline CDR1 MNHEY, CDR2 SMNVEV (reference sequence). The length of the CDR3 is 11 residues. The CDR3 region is CASKGGYGYTF. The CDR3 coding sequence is TGTGCCAGTAAAGGGGGATATGGCTACACCTTC.

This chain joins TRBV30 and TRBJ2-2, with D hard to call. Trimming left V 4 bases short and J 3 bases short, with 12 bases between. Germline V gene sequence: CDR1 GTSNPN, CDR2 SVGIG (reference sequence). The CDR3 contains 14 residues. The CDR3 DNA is TGTGCCTGGAACTACAGAGGCGACACCGGGGAGCTGTTTTTT. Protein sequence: CAWNYRGDTGELFF.

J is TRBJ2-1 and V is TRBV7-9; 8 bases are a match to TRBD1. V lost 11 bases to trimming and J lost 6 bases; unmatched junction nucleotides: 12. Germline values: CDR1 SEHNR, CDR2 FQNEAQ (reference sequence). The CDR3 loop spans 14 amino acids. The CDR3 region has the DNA TGTGCCTCGACGGGTCAAGACAGGGGCAATGAGCAGTTCTTC. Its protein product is CASTGQDRGNEQFF. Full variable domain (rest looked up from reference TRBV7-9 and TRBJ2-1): DTGVSQNPRHKITKRGQNVTFRCDPISEHNRLYWYRQTLGQGPEFLTYFQNEAQLEKSRLLSDRFSAERPKGSFSTLEIQRTEQGDSAMYLCASTGQDRGNEQFFGPGTRLTVL.

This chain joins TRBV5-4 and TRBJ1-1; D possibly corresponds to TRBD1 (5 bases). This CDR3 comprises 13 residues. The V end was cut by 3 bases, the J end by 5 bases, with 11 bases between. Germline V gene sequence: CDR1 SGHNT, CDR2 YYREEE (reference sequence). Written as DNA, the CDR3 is TGTGCCAGCAGCTCGGTCGGGGGAACTGAAGCTTTCTTT. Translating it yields CASSSVGGTEAFF.

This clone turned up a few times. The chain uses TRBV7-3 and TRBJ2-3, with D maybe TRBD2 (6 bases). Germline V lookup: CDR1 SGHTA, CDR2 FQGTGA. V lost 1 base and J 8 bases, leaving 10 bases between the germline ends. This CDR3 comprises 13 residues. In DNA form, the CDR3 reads TGTGCCAGCAGCTTAAGGGGGGAACGTACGCAGTATTTT. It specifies CASSLRGERTQYF.

DNA for the CDR3: TGTGCCAGTAGTCCCCCAGGGTACGACACTGAAGCTTTCTTT. Amino acids: CASSPPGYDTEAFF. The V call is TRBV19, the J call TRBJ1-1; possible D gene TRBD1, 5 bases. The germline V and J ends were trimmed by 5 bases and 3 bases, with 13 bases remaining between them. Germline lookup yields CDR1 LNHDA and CDR2 SQIVND (reference sequence). CDR3 size: 14 residues.

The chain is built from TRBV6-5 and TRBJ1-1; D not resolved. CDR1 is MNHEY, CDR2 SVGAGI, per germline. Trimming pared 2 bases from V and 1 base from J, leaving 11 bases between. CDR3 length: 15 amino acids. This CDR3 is CASSYGRWGNTEAFF. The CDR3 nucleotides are TGTGCCAGCAGTTACGGGCGGTGGGGGAACACTGAAGCTTTCTTT.

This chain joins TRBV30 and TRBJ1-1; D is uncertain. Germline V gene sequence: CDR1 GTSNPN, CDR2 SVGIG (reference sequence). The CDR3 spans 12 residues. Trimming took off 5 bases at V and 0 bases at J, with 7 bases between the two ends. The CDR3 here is CAWSLMNTEAFF. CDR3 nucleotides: TGTGCCTGGTCTCTCATGAACACTGAAGCTTTCTTT.

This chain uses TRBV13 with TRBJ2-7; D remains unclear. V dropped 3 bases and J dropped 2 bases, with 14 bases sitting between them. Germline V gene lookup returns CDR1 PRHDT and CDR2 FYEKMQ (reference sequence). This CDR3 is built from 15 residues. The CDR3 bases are TGTGCCAGCAGCTTCCCGCGGAGCCCGGCCTACGAGCAGTACTTC. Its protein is CASSFPRSPAYEQYF.

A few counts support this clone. The CDR3 coding sequence is TGTGCCAGCTCATCCTCCGGGGGCAATGAGCAGTTCTTC. It codes for CASSSSGGNEQFF. This chain connects TRBV18 to TRBJ2-1; the D gene is possibly TRBD2 (6 bases). Per germline, CDR1 KGHSH and CDR2 LQKENI. This CDR3 comprises 13 residues. Between the trimmed V and J ends, which lost 5 bases and 6 bases, there was a span of 11 bases.

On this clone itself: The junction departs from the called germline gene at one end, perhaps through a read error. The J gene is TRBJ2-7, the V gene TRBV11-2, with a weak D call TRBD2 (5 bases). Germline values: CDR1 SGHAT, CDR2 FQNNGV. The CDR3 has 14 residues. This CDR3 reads CASSLEGIAYEQYF. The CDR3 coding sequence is TGTGCCAGCAGTTTAGAGGGTATCGCCTACGAGCAGTACTTC.

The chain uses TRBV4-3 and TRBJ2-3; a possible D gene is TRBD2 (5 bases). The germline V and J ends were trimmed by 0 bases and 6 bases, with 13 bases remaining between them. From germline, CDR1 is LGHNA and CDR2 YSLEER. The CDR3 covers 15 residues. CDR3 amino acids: CASSQDSEVRDTQYF. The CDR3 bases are TGCGCCAGCAGCCAAGATTCGGAGGTTAGGGATACGCAGTATTTT.

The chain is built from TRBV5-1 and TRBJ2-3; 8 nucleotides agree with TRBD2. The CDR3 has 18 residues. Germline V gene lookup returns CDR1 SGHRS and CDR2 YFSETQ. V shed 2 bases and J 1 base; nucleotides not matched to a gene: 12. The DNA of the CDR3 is TGCGCCAGCAGCTTCCGGGGAAGCGGGGGATCTCGCACAGATACGCAGTATTTT. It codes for CASSFRGSGGSRTDTQYF.

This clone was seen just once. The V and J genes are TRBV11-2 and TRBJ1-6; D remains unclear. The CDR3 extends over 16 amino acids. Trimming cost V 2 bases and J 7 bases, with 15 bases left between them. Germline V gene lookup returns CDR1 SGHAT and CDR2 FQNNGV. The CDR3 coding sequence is TGTGCCAGCAGCTTATATCAGCTTGCGACCAATTCACCCCTCCACTTT. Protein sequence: CASSLYQLATNSPLHF.

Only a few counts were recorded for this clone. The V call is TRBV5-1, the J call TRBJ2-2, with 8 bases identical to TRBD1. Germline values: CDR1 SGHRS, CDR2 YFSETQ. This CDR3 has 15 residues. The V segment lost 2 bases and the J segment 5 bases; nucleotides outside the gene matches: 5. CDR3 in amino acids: CASSFRTGTTGELFF. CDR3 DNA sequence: TGCGCCAGCAGCTTCCGGACAGGGACGACCGGGGAGCTGTTTTTT.

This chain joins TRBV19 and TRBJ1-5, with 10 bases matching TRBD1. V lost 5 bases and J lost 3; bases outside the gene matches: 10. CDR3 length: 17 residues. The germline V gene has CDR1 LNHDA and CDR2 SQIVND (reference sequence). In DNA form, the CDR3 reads TGTGCCAGTAGTTCTTTGACAGGGGGCGCTTTCAATCAGCCCCAGCATTTT. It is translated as CASSSLTGGAFNQPQHF.

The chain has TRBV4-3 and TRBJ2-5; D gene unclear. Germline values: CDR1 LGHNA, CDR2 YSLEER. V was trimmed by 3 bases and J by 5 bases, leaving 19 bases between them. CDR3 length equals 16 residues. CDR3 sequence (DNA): TGCGCCAGCAGCCAGCTAGACCCTCGCGCGCCGGAGACCCAGTACTTC. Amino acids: CASSQLDPRAPETQYF.

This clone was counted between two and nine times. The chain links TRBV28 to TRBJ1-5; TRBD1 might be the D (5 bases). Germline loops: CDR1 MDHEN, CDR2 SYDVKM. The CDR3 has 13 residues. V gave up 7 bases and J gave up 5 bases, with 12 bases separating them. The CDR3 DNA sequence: TGTGCCAGCACCGGGGACCGTTATCAGCCCCAGCATTTT. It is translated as CASTGDRYQPQHF.

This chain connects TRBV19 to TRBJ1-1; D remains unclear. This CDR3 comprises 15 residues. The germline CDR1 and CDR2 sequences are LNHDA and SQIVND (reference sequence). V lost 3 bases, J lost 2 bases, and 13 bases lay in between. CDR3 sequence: CASSIPRIINTEAFF. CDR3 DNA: TGTGCCAGTAGTATCCCCCGAATAATAAACACTGAAGCTTTCTTT.

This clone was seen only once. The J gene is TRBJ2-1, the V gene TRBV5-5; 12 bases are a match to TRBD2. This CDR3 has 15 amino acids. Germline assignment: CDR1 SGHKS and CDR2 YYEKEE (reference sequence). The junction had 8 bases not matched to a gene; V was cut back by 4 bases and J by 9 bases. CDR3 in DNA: TGTGCCAGCAGCCCCGGACTAGCGGGGTTCGGTGAGCAGTTCTTC. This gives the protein CASSPGLAGFGEQFF.

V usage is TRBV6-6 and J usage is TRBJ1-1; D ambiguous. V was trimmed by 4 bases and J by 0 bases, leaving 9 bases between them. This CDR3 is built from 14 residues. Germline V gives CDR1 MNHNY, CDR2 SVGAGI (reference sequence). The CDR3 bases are TGTGCCAGCAGTTTCCAAGAACTGAACACTGAAGCTTTCTTT. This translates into CASSFQELNTEAFF.